Shown below are 14 T cell receptor beta chains from a single sample sequenced in a study of CD8 T cells in ankylosing spondylitis. Study results and limitations: Within ankylosing spondylitis blood, a TCR beta motif made up of under 10 highly homologous variants appeared to be characteristic.

Which antigens these TCRs recognize remains unknown. From the 5' RACE reads, TCRdb called clonotypes with MiXCR, one entry per CDR3 protein. This table holds around 220,000 distinct CDR3 sequences, about 16% found once. Material: blood, either unsorted or a sorted T cell fraction (not recorded which). The receptor source for this set is a male donor with ankylosing spondylitis.

The V gene is TRBV7-2, the J gene TRBJ2-5; D is uncertain. The CDR3 loop spans 13 amino acids. Germline-derived CDR1 and CDR2 are SGHTA and FQGNSA. Trimming left V 1 base short and J 7 bases short, with 10 bases between. The CDR3 sequence is CASSLDSPGTQYF. The CDR3 DNA sequence: TGTGCCAGCAGCTTAGACAGCCCTGGGACCCAGTACTTC.

The chain combines TRBV6-6 with TRBJ2-7, with 10 bases that match TRBD2. Per the germline V gene, CDR1 is MNHNY and CDR2 is SVGAGI (reference sequence). V lost 8 bases to trimming and J lost 3 bases; unmatched junction nucleotides: 4. The CDR3 contains 13 residues. DNA of the CDR3: TGTGCCAGCGGGACTAGCGATTACTACGAGCAGTACTTC. Amino acids: CASGTSDYYEQYF.

The chain joins TRBV24-1 to TRBJ2-1; maybe TRBD1 (5 bases). Trimming took off 5 bases at V and 7 bases at J, with 11 bases between the two ends. Germline assignment: CDR1 KGHDR and CDR2 SFDVKD. The CDR3 contains 13 residues. The CDR3 DNA reads as TGTGCCACCAGTGGTTCAGGGAAAAATGAGCAGTTCTTC. Protein sequence: CATSGSGKNEQFF.

In this sample, this clonotype turned up a few times. This sequence joins TRBV11-2 and TRBJ1-1; no reliable D call. V gave up 7 bases and J gave up 0 bases, with 15 bases separating them. CDR1 is SGHAT and CDR2 is FQNNGV in the germline V gene. This CDR3 has 15 residues. The CDR3 sequence: CASTQDGDLNTEAFF. In DNA, the CDR3 is TGTGCCAGCACTCAAGACGGGGATCTGAACACTGAAGCTTTCTTT.

The chain joins TRBV29-1 to TRBJ2-7; 8 bases line up with TRBD1. Looked up from germline, CDR1 is SQVTM and CDR2 is ANQGSEA. V trimming: 6 bases; J trimming: 7 bases; junction bases outside the gene matches: 11. This CDR3 spans 13 amino acids. CDR3 residues: CSVVTGDSREQYF. The CDR3 DNA reads TGCAGCGTGGTGACAGGGGATTCGCGTGAGCAGTACTTC.

J is TRBJ2-1 and V is TRBV9; D is unresolved. Germline assignment: CDR1 SGDLS and CDR2 YYNGEE. This CDR3 has 13 amino acids. V was cut by 4 bases and J by 10 bases, with 15 bases left in between. The CDR3 loop reads CASSLGWGGEQFF. CDR3 nucleotide sequence: TGTGCCAGCAGCCTAGGGTGGGGTGGGGAGCAGTTCTTC.

This clonotype occurred once. This chain connects TRBV9 to TRBJ2-1, with D uncertain. V gave up 4 bases and J gave up 0 bases, with 5 bases separating them. Germline CDR1 reads SGDLS; CDR2 reads YYNGEE. This CDR3 is 13 amino acids long. This CDR3 is CASSRSSYNEQFF. The CDR3 DNA reads TGTGCCAGCAGCCGTAGCTCCTACAATGAGCAGTTCTTC.

This clonotype was seen only a few times. The chain combines TRBV20-1 with TRBJ2-7, with 11 bases that match TRBD2. CDR1 DFQATT and CDR2 SNEGSKA come from the germline V gene (reference sequence). The CDR3 length is 14 residues. J gave up 2 bases and V 4 bases, and 4 bases lay outside the gene matches. CDR3 in DNA: TGCAGTGCTACGCCTAGCGGGGGGACCTACGAGCAGTACTTC. Amino acids: CSATPSGGTYEQYF.

CDR3 DNA: TGTGCCAGCAGTTACATCCGGGAGACCCAGTACTTC. Its translation: CASSYIRETQYF. The V call is TRBV6-6, the J call TRBJ2-5; D is unclear. The length of the CDR3 is 12 residues. Germline V gives CDR1 MNHNY, CDR2 SVGAGI (reference sequence). Trimming took 2 bases from V and 5 from J, leaving 6 bases between them.

This clonotype was detected only a few times. This sequence joins TRBV7-6 and TRBJ2-1; 7 nucleotides align to TRBD1. Germline-derived CDR1 and CDR2 are SGHVS and FNYEAQ. V lost 4 bases, J lost 4 bases, and 7 bases stayed unmatched. The CDR3 has 15 amino acids. The CDR3 loop is CASSSTGVSYNEQFF. CDR3 bases: TGTGCCAGCAGCTCCACAGGGGTATCTTACAATGAGCAGTTCTTC. Together with reference TRBV7-6 and TRBJ2-1, the CDR3 gives the full variable domain: GAGVSQSPRYKVTKRGQDVALRCDPISGHVSLYWYRQALGQGPEFLTYFNYEAQQDKSGLPNDRFSAERPEGSISTLTIQRTEQRDSAMYRCASSSTGVSYNEQFFGPGTRLTVL.

The V call is TRBV11-2, the J call TRBJ2-3; D uncertain. Germline-derived CDR1 and CDR2 are SGHAT and FQNNGV. The CDR3 is 13 residues long. V lost 5 bases to trimming and J lost 6 bases, with 12 bases between them. CDR3 protein: CASSLAPLDTQYF. For the CDR3, the DNA is TGTGCCAGCAGCCTTGCCCCGTTGGATACGCAGTATTTT.

This clonotype has a count of ten or more. The chain joins TRBV12-3 or TRBV12-4 to TRBJ2-7, with D perhaps TRBD1 (6 bases). The CDR3 is 15 amino acids. V lost 3 bases to trimming and J lost 3 bases, with 15 bases between them. CDR3 sequence (DNA): TGTGCCAGCAGTTTGGGGGCTGGATCAGTCTACGAGCAGTACTTC. Translation: CASSLGAGSVYEQYF.

This clonotype has more than one count but fewer than ten. The chain links TRBV9 to TRBJ1-1; the D gene is possibly TRBD1 (6 bases). The CDR3 has 19 residues. V was clipped by 4 bases and J by 1 base, with 26 bases between them. Germline V CDR1 and CDR2: SGDLS, YYNGEE. The CDR3 protein is CASSPLFGEGGRENTEAFF. The DNA of the CDR3 is TGTGCCAGCAGCCCGCTATTTGGGGAGGGGGGTAGGGAGAACACTGAAGCTTTCTTT.

This clonotype was seen a few times. The rearrangement joins TRBV20-1 to TRBJ2-3; 9 nucleotides agree with TRBD1. Germline trimming cut 1 base from V and 7 bases from J; bases unmatched to any gene: 12. This CDR3 comprises 16 residues. Germline V lookup: CDR1 DFQATT, CDR2 SNEGSKA (reference sequence). The CDR3 DNA sequence: TGCAGTGCTAGAGGTCCTGGACAGGGGAATCTCTATACGCAGTATTTT. This gives the protein CSARGPGQGNLYTQYF.